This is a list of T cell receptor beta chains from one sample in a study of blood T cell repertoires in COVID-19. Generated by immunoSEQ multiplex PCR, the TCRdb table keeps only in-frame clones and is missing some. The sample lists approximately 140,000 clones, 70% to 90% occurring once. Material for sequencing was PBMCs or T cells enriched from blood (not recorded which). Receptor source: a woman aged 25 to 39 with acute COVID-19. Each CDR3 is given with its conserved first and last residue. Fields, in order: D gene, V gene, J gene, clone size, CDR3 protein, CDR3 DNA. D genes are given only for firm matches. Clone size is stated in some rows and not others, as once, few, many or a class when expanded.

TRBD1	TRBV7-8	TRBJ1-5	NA	CASSLGGQGTLQPQHF	TGTGCCAGCAGCTTAGGGGGACAGGGCACTTTACAGCCCCAGCATTTT
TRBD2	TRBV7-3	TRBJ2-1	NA	CASSPRGLADEQFF	TGTGCCAGCAGCCCAAGGGGACTAGCCGATGAGCAGTTCTTC
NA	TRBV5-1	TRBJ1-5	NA	CASSLAGIPNQPQHF	TGCGCCAGCAGCTTGGCAGGGATCCCCAATCAGCCCCAGCATTTT
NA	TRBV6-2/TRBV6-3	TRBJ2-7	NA	CASSRDVAGYEQYF	TGTGCCAGCAGCCGGGATGTGGCGGGTTACGAGCAGTACTTC
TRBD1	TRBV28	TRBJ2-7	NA	CASSSHGTGPYEQYF	TGTGCCAGCAGTTCCCACGGGACAGGCCCCTACGAGCAGTACTTC
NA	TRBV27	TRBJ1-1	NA	CASPPRDTTWLDTEAFF	TGTGCCAGCCCCCCCCGGGACACAACATGGTTGGACACTGAAGCTTTCTTT
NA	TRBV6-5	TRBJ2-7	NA	CVGIAHEQYF	TGTGTGGGCATCGCCCACGAGCAGTACTTC
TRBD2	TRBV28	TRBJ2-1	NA	CASGRASGKPDQFF	TGTGCCAGCGGAAGGGCCAGCGGGAAGCCCGACCAGTTCTTC
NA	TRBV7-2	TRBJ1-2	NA	CATRSGVGDGYTF	TGTGCCACCCGCTCGGGGGTTGGGGATGGCTACACCTTC
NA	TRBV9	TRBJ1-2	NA	CASTPGPGEYYGYTF	TGTGCCAGCACCCCCGGACCGGGGGAATACTATGGCTACACCTTC
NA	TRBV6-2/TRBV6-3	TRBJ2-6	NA	CASSKGGSGANVLTF	TGTGCCAGCAGCAAGGGGGGGTCAGGGGCCAACGTCCTGACTTTC
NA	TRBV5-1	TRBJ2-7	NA	CASSLAGQGSSYEQYF	TGCGCCAGCAGCTTGGCGGGGCAGGGGAGCTCCTACGAGCAGTACTTC
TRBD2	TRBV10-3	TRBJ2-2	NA	CAIPASGQNTGELFF	TGTGCCATCCCAGCTAGCGGGCAGAACACCGGGGAGCTGTTTTTT
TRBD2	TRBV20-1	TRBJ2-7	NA	CSASVWREAYEQYF	TGCAGTGCTAGTGTTTGGCGGGAGGCCTACGAGCAGTACTTC
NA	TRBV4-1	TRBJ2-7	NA	CASSQGGDYEQYF	TGCGCCAGCAGCCAAGGGGGAGACTACGAGCAGTACTTC
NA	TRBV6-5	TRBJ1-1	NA	CAKIREANTEAFF	TGTGCCAAAATCAGGGAGGCCAACACTGAAGCTTTCTTT
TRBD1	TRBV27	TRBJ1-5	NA	CASSLLPGGVQPQHF	TGTGCCAGCAGTTTACTCCCAGGGGGCGTTCAGCCCCAGCATTTT
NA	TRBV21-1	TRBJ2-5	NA	CASSKGQVYGETQYF	TGTGCCAGCAGCAAAGGACAGGTATATGGGGAGACCCAGTACTTC
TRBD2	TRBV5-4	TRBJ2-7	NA	CASSSGNRLGLAETYEQYF	TGTGCCAGCAGCTCGGGCAACCGGCTGGGACTAGCGGAAACCTACGAGCAGTACTTC
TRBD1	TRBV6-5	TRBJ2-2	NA	CASSRGHVTGELFF	TGTGCCAGCAGCAGGGGGCATGTCACCGGGGAGCTGTTTTTT
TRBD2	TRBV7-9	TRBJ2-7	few	CASSLFVSGRAFYEQYF	TGTGCCAGCAGCTTATTCGTTAGCGGGAGGGCCTTCTACGAGCAGTACTTC
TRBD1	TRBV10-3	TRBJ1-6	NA	CAISDIWGQGGSPLHF	TGTGCCATCAGTGATATATGGGGACAGGGGGGTTCACCCCTCCACTTT
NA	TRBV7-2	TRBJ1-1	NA	CASSKRMEITTEAFF	TGTGCCAGCAGCAAACGGATGGAGATCACCACTGAAGCTTTCTTT
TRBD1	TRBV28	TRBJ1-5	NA	CASSGAGGGYELGNQPQHF	TGTGCCAGCAGTGGGGCAGGGGGCGGGTATGAGCTCGGCAATCAGCCCCAGCATTTT
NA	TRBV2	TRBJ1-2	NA	CASFSMGGDF	TGTGCCAGCTTCTCGATGGGGGGAGACTTC
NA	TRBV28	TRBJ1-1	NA	CASPSSGRPAFF	TGTGCCAGCCCTAGCTCTGGGAGGCCAGCTTTCTTT
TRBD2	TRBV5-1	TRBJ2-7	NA	CASSSASGSTHEQYF	TGCGCCAGCAGCTCAGCTAGCGGGAGTACCCACGAGCAGTACTTC
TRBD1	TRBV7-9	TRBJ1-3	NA	CASSLILTGGRYSGNTIYF	TGTGCCAGCAGCTTAATTTTGACAGGGGGCCGCTACTCTGGAAACACCATATATTTT
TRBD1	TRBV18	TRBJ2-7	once	CASSPPDRGEQYF	TGTGCCAGCTCACCCCCTGACAGGGGCGAGCAGTACTTC
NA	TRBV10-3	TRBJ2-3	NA	CAISEADILDFRTDTQYF	TGTGCCATCAGTGAGGCCGACATACTAGATTTTCGCACAGATACGCAGTATTTT
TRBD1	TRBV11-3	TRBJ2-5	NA	CASSTGVQETQYF	TGTGCCAGCAGCACAGGGGTCCAAGAGACCCAGTACTTC
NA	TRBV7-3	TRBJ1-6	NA	CASSLARVGSPLHF	TGTGCCAGCAGCTTAGCCAGGGTGGGCTCACCCCTCCACTTT
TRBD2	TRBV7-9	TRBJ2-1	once	CASSSLSSGEQFF	TGTGCCAGCAGCTCCTTGTCTAGCGGAGAGCAGTTCTTC
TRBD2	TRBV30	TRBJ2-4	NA	CAWGLAGNKNIQYF	TGTGCCTGGGGTCTAGCGGGAAACAAAAACATTCAGTACTTC
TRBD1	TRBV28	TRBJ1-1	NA	CASHSTGDTNTEAFF	TGTGCCAGTCACTCCACAGGGGATACGAACACTGAAGCTTTCTTT
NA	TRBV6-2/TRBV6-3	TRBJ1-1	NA	CASSSSGASFF	TGTGCCAGCAGTTCCTCAGGGGCGTCTTTCTTT
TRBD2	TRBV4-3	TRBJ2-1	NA	CASSQDWGGIEQFF	TGCGCCAGCAGCCAAGATTGGGGGGGAATAGAGCAGTTCTTC
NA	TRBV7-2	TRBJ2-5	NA	CASRTSQETQYF	TGTGCCAGCCGAACTAGCCAAGAGACCCAGTACTTC
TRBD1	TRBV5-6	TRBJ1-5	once	CASSLAGQGERHQPQHF	TGTGCCAGCAGCTTGGCGGGACAGGGAGAAAGACATCAGCCCCAGCATTTT
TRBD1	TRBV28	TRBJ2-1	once	CATKAAGTGIGSEQFF	TGTGCCACCAAAGCTGCCGGGACAGGGATTGGGAGTGAGCAGTTCTTC
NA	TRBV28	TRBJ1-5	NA	CASSWSGGNQPQHF	TGTGCCAGCAGTTGGTCAGGCGGCAATCAGCCCCAGCATTTT
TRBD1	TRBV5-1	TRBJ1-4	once	CASQGTADEKLFF	TGCGCCAGCCAAGGGACAGCGGATGAAAAACTGTTTTTT
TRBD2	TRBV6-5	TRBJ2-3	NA	CASSYTSGRGTDTQYF	TGTGCCAGCAGTTACACTAGCGGGAGGGGCACAGATACGCAGTATTTT
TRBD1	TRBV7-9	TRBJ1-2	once	CASSPGFGTGVLGYTF	TGTGCCAGCAGCCCCGGCTTCGGGACAGGAGTACTCGGCTACACCTTC
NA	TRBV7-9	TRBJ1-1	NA	CASSLEWDIEAFF	TGTGCCAGCAGCTTGGAATGGGACATCGAAGCTTTCTTT
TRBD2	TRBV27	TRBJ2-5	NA	CASSPIAGGPKTQYF	TGTGCCAGCAGTCCGATAGCGGGAGGGCCGAAGACCCAGTACTTC
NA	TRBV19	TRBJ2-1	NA	CASSTGQKREQFF	TGTGCCAGTAGTACAGGACAGAAAAGGGAGCAGTTCTTC
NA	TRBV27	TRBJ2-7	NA	CASSYSRDYYEQYF	TGTGCCAGCAGTTACAGTCGAGACTACTACGAGCAGTACTTC
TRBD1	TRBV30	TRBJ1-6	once	CAWSRTGISYNSPLHF	TGTGCCTGGAGCCGGACAGGGATCTCCTATAATTCACCCCTCCACTTT
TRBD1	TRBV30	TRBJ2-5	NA	CAWSRYTGGVRETQYF	TGTGCCTGGAGTCGTTATACAGGGGGCGTGCGAGAGACCCAGTACTTC
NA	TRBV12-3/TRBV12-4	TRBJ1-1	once	CASSSGMGTEAFF	TGTGCCAGCAGCTCAGGGATGGGGACTGAAGCTTTCTTT
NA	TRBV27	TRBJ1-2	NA	CASSSGRYGYTF	TGTGCCAGCAGTTCAGGGCGCTATGGCTACACCTTC
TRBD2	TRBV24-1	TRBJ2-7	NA	CATSDLVLKLAGGYEQYF	TGTGCCACCAGTGATTTAGTGTTGAAACTAGCGGGAGGTTACGAGCAGTACTTC
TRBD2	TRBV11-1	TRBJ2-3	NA	CASSFPSGADTQYF	TGTGCCAGCAGCTTTCCTAGCGGGGCAGATACGCAGTATTTT